This T cell receptor beta chain was sequenced for a study of cytomegalovirus exposure and HLA in healthy donors. Germline values: CDR1 MNHEY, CDR2 SVGAGI. The CDR3 runs 13 residues. The V end was cut by 3 bases, the J end by 5 bases, with 8 bases between. In the PCR, 60 Vbeta and 13 Jbeta primers were used. Some clones are missing from TCRdb's copy, which holds only in-frame ones; the method was immunoSEQ multiplex PCR. This sample has fewer than 200,000 clones, with 79% found just once. Input material: PBMCs. The receptor comes from a woman aged 40 to 50 in good health and CMV-seronegative. J is TRBJ2-1 and V is TRBV6-5, with D unclear. The CDR3 loop is CASSYWSDNEQFF. CDR3 in DNA: TGTGCCAGCAGTTATTGGTCGGACAATGAGCAGTTCTTC.